This is a list of T cell receptor beta chains from one sample in a study of monozygotic twins with inflammatory bowel disease. Each CDR3 protein gets one entry in TCRdb, which reprocessed the 5' RACE reads and gives no DNA. The sample holds more than 75,000 distinct CDR3 sequences. Sample: blood. The receptors originated from a human donor with ulcerative colitis or Crohn's disease, or a healthy co-twin of an affected twin (not recorded which). Both conserved end residues are part of each CDR3.

TRBV2	TRBJ1-1	CASSYTGEAFF
TRBV6-4	TRBJ2-1	CASSDGPSGGYNEQFF
TRBV5-5	TRBJ2-3	CASSSGLASDTQYF
TRBV7-9	TRBJ2-1	CASSWGRNEQFF
TRBV27	TRBJ1-2	CASMGGSDRKATLNGYTF
TRBV29-1	TRBJ1-2	CSVEAGDGYTF
TRBV20-1	TRBJ1-5	CSATAGTGGQPQHF
TRBV10-3	TRBJ2-1	CAISERTSGVSGEQFF
TRBV2	TRBJ2-1	CASSQARDRVVNEQFF
TRBV24-1	TRBJ1-1	CATSVRGAGEAFF
TRBV4-1	TRBJ1-4	CASSEGEMGQAREKLFF
TRBV5-4	TRBJ2-5	CASSVQGLETQYF
TRBV20-1	TRBJ1-2	CSARDRDRGTNYGYTF
TRBV18	TRBJ2-7	CASSLAFGGITYEQYF
TRBV7-2	TRBJ2-5	CASSSTLREETQYF
TRBV6-1	TRBJ2-7	CASSELGTGVEQYF
TRBV14	TRBJ2-2	CASSPYTGELFF
TRBV7-8	TRBJ1-2	CASSPRGTTSYGYTF
TRBV29-1	TRBJ1-2	CSPFPANYGYTF
TRBV7-2	TRBJ2-7	CASSFGAPPSYEQYF
TRBV5-4	TRBJ2-5	CASSFSGVPETQYF